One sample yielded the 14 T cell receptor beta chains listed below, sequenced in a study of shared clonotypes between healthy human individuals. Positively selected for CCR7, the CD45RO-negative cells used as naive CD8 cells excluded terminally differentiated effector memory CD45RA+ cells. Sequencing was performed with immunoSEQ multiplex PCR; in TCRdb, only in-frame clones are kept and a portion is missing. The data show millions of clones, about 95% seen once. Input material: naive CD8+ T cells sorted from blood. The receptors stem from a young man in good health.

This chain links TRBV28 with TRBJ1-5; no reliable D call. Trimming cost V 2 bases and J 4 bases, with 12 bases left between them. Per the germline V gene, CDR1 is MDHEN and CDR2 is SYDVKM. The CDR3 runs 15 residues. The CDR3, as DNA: TGTGCCAGCAGTTTAAACCCGGGGTTGAATCAGCCCCAGCATTTT. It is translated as CASSLNPGLNQPQHF.

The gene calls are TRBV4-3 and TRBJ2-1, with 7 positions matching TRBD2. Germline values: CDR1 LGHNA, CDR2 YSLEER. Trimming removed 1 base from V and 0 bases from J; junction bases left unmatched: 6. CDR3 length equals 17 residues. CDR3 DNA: TGCGCCAGCAGCCAAGCAATTCCTAGCGGCTCCTACAATGAGCAGTTCTTC. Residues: CASSQAIPSGSYNEQFF.

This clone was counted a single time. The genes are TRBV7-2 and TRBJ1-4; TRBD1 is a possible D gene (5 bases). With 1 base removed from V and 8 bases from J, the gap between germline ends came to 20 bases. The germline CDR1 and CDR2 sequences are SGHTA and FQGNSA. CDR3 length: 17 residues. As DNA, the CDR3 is TGTGCCAGCAGCTTAGGCAACTCATGGGGCGCTGTCGAAAAACTGTTTTTT. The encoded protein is CASSLGNSWGAVEKLFF.

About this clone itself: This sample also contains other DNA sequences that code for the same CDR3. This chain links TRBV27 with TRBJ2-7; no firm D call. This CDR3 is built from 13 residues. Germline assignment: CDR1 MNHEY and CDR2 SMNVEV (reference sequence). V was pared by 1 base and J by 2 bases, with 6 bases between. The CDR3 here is CASSLLGAYEQYF. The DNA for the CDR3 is TGTGCCAGCAGTTTATTAGGCGCCTACGAGCAGTACTTC.

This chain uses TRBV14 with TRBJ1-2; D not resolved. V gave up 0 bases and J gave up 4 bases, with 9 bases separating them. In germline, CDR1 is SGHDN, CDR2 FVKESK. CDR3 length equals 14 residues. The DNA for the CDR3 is TGTGCCAGCAGCCAAGATGACGGGGTCTATGGCTACACCTTC. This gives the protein CASSQDDGVYGYTF.

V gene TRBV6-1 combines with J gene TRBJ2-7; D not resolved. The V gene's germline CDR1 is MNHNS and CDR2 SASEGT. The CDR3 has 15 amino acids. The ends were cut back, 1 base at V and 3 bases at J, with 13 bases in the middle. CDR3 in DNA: TGTGCCAGCAGTGAAGTCCAGTTGCCTTACTACGAGCAGTACTTC. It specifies CASSEVQLPYYEQYF.

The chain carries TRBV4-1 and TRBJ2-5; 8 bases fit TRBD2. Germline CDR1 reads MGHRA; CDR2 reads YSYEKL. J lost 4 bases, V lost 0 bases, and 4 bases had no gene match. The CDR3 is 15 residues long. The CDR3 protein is CASSQDSLAGETQYF. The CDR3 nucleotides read TGCGCCAGCAGCCAAGATTCGCTAGCGGGAGAGACCCAGTACTTC.

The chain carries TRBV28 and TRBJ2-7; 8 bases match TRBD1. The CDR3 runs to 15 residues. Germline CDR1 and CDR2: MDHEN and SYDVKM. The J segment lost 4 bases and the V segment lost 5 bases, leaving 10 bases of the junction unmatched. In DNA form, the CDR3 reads TGTGCCAGCAGTGCGCCGGGACAGGCCCCTTACGAGCAGTACTTC. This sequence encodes CASSAPGQAPYEQYF.

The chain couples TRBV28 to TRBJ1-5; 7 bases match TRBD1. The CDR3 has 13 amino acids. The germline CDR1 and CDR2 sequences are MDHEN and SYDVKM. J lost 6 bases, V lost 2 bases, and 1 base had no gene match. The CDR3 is CASSLRGLQPQHF. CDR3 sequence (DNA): TGTGCCAGCAGTTTAAGGGGGCTTCAGCCCCAGCATTTT.

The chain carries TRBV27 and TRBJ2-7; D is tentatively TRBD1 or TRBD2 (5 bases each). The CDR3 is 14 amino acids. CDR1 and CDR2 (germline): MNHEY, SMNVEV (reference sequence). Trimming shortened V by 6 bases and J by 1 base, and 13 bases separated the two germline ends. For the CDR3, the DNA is TGTGCCAGCAGCAATCGGGACCCATCCTACGAGCAGTACTTC. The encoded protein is CASSNRDPSYEQYF.

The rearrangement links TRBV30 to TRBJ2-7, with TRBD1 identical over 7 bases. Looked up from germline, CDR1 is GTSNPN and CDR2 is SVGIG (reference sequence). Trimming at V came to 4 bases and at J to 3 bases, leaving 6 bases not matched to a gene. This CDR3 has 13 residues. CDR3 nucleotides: TGTGCCTGGAATCTCGGGACAGACTACGAGCAGTACTTC. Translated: CAWNLGTDYEQYF.

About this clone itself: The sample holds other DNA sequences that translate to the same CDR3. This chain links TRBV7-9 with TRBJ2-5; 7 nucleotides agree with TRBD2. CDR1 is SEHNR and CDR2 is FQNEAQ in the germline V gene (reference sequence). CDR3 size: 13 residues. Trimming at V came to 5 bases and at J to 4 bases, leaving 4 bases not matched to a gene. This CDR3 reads CASSPPGGETQYF. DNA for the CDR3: TGTGCCAGCAGCCCACCGGGGGGAGAGACCCAGTACTTC.

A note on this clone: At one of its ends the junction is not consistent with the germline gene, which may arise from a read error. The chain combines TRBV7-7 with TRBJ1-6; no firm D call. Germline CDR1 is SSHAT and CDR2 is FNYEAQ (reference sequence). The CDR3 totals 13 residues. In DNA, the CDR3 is TGTGCTAGCAGCTCCCAGTTCGATTCACCCCTCCACTTT. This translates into CASSSQFDSPLHF.

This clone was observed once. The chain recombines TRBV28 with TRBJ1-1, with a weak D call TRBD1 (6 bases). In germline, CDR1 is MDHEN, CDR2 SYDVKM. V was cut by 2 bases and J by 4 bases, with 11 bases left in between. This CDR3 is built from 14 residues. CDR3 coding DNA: TGTGCCAGCAGTTTAGGCACAGGGTTCACTGAAGCTTTCTTT. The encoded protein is CASSLGTGFTEAFF.